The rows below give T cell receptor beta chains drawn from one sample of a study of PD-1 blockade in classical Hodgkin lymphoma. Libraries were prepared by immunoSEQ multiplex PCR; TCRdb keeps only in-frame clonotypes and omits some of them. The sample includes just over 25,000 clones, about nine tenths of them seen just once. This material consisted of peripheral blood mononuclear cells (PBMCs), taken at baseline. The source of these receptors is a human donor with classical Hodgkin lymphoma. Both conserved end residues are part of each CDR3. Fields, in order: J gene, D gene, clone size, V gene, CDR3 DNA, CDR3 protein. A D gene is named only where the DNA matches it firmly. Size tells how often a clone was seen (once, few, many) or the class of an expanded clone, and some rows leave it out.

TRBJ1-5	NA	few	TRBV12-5	TGTGCTAGTGGTTTGGCAGGGACAAGCAATCAGCCCCAGCATTTT	CASGLAGTSNQPQHF
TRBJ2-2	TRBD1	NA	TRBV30	TGTGCCTGGAGTAGGGGACAGGTACTCAGCTCGAACACCGGGGAGCTGTTTTTT	CAWSRGQVLSSNTGELFF
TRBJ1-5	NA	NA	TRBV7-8	TGTGCCAGCAGTTGGAATAGCAATCAGCCCCAGCATTTT	CASSWNSNQPQHF
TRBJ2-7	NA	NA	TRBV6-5	TGTGCCAGCAGTAATCCGGGACGGATGGCTTACGAGCAGTACTTC	CASSNPGRMAYEQYF
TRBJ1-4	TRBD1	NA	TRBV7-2	TGTGCCAGCAGCCAAGGGACAGGAAAAGAAAAACTGTTTTTT	CASSQGTGKEKLFF
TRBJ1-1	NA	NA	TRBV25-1	TGTGCCAGCTTGGCTGTGAACACTGAAGCTTTCTTT	CASLAVNTEAFF
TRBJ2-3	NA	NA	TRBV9	TGTGCCAGCAGCGTAGAGGGGCGGGGTGACACAGATACGCAGTATTTT	CASSVEGRGDTDTQYF
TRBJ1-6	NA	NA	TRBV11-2	TGTGCCAGCAGCTTAATCACAGGGAATTCACCCCTCCACTTT	CASSLITGNSPLHF
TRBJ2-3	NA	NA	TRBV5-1	TGCGCCAGCAGCCGTCCGACAGGAATAGCCACAGATACGCAGTATTTT	CASSRPTGIATDTQYF
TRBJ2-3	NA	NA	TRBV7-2	TGTGCCAGCAGCTTACGATTAGCGGCAGATACGCAGTATTTT	CASSLRLAADTQYF
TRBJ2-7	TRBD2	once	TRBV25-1	TGTGCCAGCAGCAGGGGACTAGCGGGGGACACCTACGAGCAGTACTTC	CASSRGLAGDTYEQYF
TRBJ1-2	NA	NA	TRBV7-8	TGTGCCAGCAGCCCCCCGGCAGGTGGCTACACCTTC	CASSPPAGGYTF
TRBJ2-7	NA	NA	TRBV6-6	TGTGCCAGCAGGACTCCCGGGTACGAGCAGTACTTC	CASRTPGYEQYF
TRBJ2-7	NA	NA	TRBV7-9	TGTGCCAGCAGCTTGTGGGGGGTCTACGAGCAGTACTTC	CASSLWGVYEQYF